The 7 T cell receptor beta chains presented below share a single source sample, sequenced in a study of cytomegalovirus exposure and HLA in healthy donors. 60 Vbeta and 13 Jbeta primers were used in PCR. Profiling relied on immunoSEQ multiplex PCR, and the TCRdb table lists in-frame clones only, not all of them. The sample contains some 200,000 clones, 65% to 85% of which appear only once. Sequenced: PBMCs. These receptors were taken from a woman under 40 in good health and CMV-seronegative.

J is TRBJ1-1 and V is TRBV27; 7 bases are a match to TRBD1. Germline CDR1 reads MNHEY; CDR2 reads SMNVEV (reference sequence). V gave up 8 bases and J gave up 1 base; unmatched junction bases: 7. This CDR3 is 14 amino acids long. The DNA for the CDR3 is TGTGCCAGCCACCATCAGGGGGGGAACACTGAAGCTTTCTTT. It specifies CASHHQGGNTEAFF.

This rearrangement joins TRBV27 to TRBJ2-7, with 12 bases aligning to TRBD2. The CDR3 loop spans 20 amino acids. CDR1 is MNHEY and CDR2 is SMNVEV in the germline V gene (reference sequence). Trimming cost V 3 bases and J 4 bases; bases outside gene matches: 19. In DNA form, the CDR3 reads TGTGCCAGCAGTTTCCGCCGGACAGGGCGGCTAGCGGGAGGGCCGTACGAGCAGTACTTC. Residues: CASSFRRTGRLAGGPYEQYF.

This clone was observed once. This chain connects TRBV7-3 to TRBJ1-2, with a tentative D call TRBD1 (6 bases). Germline assignment: CDR1 SGHTA and CDR2 FQGTGA. CDR3 length equals 13 residues. V was trimmed by 5 bases and J by 6 bases, leaving 13 bases between them. The CDR3 bases are TGTGCCAGCAGCCCCGGACAGTCACATGGCTACACCTTC. Its protein is CASSPGQSHGYTF.

This clone turned up a few times. V gene TRBV5-6 combines with J gene TRBJ2-7, with D tentatively TRBD1 (5 bases). The CDR3 spans 17 residues. Trimming took 0 bases from V and 2 from J, leaving 18 bases between them. Looked up from germline, CDR1 is SGHDT and CDR2 is YYEEEE. The CDR3 sequence is CASSLGPLYRTTYEQYF. The CDR3 coding sequence is TGTGCCAGCAGCTTGGGACCCCTCTACAGGACCACCTACGAGCAGTACTTC.

This chain connects TRBV5-1 to TRBJ1-2; D is ambiguous. V shed 0 bases and J shed 8 bases, with 14 bases lying between them. Germline V gene data show CDR1 as SGHRS and CDR2 as YFSETQ. This CDR3 region has 14 residues. CDR3 loop: CASSLDGRSSGYTF. The CDR3 DNA reads as TGCGCCAGCAGCTTGGATGGGAGATCCTCGGGCTACACCTTC.

The CDR3 is CASSLLGMNTEAFF. CDR3 sequence (DNA): TGCGCCAGCAGCTTATTGGGCATGAACACTGAAGCTTTCTTT. The V gene is TRBV5-1, the J gene TRBJ1-1; D gene unclear. Germline lookup yields CDR1 SGHRS and CDR2 YFSETQ. Trimming took off 2 bases at V and 0 bases at J, with 8 bases between the two ends. CDR3 length: 14 amino acids.

As regards this clone: A junction boundary mismatches the germline segment, possibly from a read error. J is TRBJ2-7 and V is TRBV7-9, with a possible D match to TRBD1 (6 bases). Germline values: CDR1 SEHNR, CDR2 FQNEAQ (reference sequence). This CDR3 has 12 residues. The CDR3 region has the DNA TGTTCCAGCAGCTGGGACACGGGAATTGGGTACTTC. It encodes CSSSWDTGIGYF.